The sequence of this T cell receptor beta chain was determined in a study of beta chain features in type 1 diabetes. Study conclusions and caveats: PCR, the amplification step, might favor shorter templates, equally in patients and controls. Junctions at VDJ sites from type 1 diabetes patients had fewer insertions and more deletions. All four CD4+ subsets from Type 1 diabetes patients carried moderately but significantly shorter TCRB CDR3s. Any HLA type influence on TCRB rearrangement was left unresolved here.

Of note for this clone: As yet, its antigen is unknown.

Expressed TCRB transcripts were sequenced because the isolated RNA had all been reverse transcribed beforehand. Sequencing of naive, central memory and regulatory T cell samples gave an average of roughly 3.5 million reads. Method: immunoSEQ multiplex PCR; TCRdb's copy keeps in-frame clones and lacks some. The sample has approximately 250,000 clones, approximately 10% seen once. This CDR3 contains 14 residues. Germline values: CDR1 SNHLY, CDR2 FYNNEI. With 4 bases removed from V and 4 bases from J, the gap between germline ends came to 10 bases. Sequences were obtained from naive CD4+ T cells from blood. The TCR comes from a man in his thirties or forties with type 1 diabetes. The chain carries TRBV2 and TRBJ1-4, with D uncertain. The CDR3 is CASSARVVNEKLFF. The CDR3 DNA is TGTGCCAGCAGTGCCCGGGTTGTTAATGAAAAACTGTTTTTT.